Described below is a single T cell receptor (beta chain) sequence and its context. Antigen specificity is unknown. The record originates from a study of CD8 T cells in ankylosing spondylitis. TCRdb redid the calling of the 5' RACE reads with MiXCR, one entry per CDR3 protein. The table records 350,000 to 400,000 distinct CDR3 sequences, 20% of them present only once. Study-wide results and limits: Past studies reported some motif variants in reactive arthritis synovial fluid and blood.

The CDR3 contains 14 residues. Germline V lookup: CDR1 SEHNR, CDR2 FQNEAQ (reference sequence). Trimming removed 6 bases from V and 7 bases from J, with 19 bases in between. The rearrangement links TRBV7-9 to TRBJ2-7, with D perhaps TRBD1 (6 bases). This TCR came from a male donor with ankylosing spondylitis or in good health (not recorded which). The source material was blood, either unsorted or a sorted T cell fraction (not recorded which). The CDR3 bases are TGTGCCAGCAGTGAAGACAGGTTCTCGGGGGAGCAGTACTTC. This sequence encodes CASSEDRFSGEQYF. The full variable domain, rest sourced from reference TRBV7-9 and TRBJ2-7, is DTGVSQNPRHKITKRGQNVTFRCDPISEHNRLYWYRQTLGQGPEFLTYFQNEAQLEKSRLLSDRFSAERPKGSFSTLEIQRTEQGDSAMYLCASSEDRFSGEQYFGPGTRLTVT.